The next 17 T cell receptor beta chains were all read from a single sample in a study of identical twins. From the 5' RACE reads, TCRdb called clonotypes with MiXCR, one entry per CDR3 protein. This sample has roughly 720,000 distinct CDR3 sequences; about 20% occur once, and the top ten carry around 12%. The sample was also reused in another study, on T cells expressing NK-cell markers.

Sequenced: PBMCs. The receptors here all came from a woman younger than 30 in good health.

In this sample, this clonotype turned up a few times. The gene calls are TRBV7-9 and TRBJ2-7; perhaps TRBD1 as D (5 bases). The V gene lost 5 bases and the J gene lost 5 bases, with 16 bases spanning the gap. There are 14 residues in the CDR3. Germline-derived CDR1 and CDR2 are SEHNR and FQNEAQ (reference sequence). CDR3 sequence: CASSQGWGGDEQYF. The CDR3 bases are TGTGCCAGCAGCCAGGGTTGGGGTGGCGACGAGCAGTACTTC.

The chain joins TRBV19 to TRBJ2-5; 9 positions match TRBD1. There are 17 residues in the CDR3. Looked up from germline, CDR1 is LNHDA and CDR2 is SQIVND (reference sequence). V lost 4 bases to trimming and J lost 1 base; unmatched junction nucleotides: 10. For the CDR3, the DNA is TGTGCCAGTAGTAGGTCCGGGACAGGGACGCTCCAAGAGACCCAGTACTTC. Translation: CASSRSGTGTLQETQYF.

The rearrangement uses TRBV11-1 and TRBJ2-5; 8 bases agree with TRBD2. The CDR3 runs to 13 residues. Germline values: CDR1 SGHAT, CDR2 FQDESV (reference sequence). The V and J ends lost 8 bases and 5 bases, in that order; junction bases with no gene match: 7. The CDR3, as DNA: TGTGCCAGCGGTTCCGGGACTAGGGAGACCCAGTACTTC. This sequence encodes CASGSGTRETQYF.

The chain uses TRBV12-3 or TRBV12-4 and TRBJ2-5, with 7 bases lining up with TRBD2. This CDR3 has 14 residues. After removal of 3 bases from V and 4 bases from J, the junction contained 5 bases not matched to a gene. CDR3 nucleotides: TGTGCCAGCAGTTTTGCGGGGGTCCGAGAGACCCAGTACTTC. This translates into CASSFAGVRETQYF.

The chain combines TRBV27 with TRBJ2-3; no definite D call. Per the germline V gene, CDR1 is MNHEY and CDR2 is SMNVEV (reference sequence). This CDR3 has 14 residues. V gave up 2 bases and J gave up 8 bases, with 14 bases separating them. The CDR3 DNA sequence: TGTGCCAGCAGTTTAGACGGAATTCAAAGTACGCAGTATTTT. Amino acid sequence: CASSLDGIQSTQYF.

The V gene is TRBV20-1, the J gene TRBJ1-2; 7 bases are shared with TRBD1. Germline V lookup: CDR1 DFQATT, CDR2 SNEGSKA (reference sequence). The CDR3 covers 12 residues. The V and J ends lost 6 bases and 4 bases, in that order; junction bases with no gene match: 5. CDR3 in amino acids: CSAKGQLYGYTF. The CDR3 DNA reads TGCAGTGCCAAGGGACAGCTCTATGGCTACACCTTC.

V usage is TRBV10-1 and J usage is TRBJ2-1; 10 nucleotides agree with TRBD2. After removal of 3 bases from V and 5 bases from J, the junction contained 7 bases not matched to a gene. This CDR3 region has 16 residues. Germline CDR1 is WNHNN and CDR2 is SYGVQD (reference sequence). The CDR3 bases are TGCGCCAGCAGTGATTCTCATCTAGCGGGGGACAATGAGCAGTTCTTC. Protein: CASSDSHLAGDNEQFF.

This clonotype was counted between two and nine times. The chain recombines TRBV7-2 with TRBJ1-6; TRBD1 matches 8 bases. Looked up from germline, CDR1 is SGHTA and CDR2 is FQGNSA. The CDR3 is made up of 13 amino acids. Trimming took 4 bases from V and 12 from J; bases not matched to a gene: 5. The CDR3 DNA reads TGTGCCAGCAGCTCCAGTGACAGGGGACCCCTCCACTTT. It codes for CASSSSDRGPLHF.

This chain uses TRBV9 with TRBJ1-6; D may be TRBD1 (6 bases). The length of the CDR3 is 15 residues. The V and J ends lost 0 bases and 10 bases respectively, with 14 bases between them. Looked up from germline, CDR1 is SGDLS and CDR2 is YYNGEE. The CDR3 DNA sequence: TGTGCCAGCAGCGTAGATGGAGGGGGTGGATCACCCCTCCACTTT. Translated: CASSVDGGGGSPLHF.

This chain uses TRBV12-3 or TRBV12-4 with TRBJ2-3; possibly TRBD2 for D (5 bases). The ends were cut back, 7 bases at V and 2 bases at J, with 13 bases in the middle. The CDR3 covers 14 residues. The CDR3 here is CASNRGQNTDTQYF. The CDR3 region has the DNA TGTGCCAGCAACCGAGGGCAGAACACAGATACGCAGTATTTT.

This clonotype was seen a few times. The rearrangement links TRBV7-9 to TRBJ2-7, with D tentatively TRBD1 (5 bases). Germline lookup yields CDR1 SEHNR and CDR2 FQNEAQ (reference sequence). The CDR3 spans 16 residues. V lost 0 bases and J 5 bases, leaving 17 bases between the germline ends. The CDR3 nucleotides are TGTGCCAGCAGCTTAGCGCAAGGGGCATCGATCGACGAGCAGTACTTC. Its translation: CASSLAQGASIDEQYF.

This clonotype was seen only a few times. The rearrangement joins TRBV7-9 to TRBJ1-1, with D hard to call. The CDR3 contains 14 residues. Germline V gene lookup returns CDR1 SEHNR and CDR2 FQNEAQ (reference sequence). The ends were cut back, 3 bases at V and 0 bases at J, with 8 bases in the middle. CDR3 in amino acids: CASSLGNLNTEAFF. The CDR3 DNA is TGTGCCAGCAGCTTGGGCAACCTGAACACTGAAGCTTTCTTT.

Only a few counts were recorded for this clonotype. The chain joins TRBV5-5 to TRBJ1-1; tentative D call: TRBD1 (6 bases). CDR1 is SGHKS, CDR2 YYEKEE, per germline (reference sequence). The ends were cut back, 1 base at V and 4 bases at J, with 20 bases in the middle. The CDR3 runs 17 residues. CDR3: CASSLKLPDSWGTEAFF. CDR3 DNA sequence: TGTGCCAGCAGCTTGAAATTACCGGACAGCTGGGGCACTGAAGCTTTCTTT. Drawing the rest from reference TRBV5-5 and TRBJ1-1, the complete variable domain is DAGVTQSPTHLIKTRGQQVTLRCSPISGHKSVSWYQQVLGQGPQFIFQYYEKEERGRGNFPDRFSARQFPNYSSELNVNALLLGDSALYLCASSLKLPDSWGTEAFFGQGTRLTVV.

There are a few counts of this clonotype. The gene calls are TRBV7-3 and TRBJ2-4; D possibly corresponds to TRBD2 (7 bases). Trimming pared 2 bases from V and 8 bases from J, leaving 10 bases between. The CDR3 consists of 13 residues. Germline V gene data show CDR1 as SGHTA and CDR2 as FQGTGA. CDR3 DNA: TGTGCCAGCAGCTTATTAGGGGGGGACATTCAGTACTTC. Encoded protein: CASSLLGGDIQYF.

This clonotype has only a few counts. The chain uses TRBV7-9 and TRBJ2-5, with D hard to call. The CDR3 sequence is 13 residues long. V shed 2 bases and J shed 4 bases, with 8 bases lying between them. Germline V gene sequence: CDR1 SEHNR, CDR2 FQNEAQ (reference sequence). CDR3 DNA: TGTGCCAGCAGCTTATTCCCGGGAGAGACCCAGTACTTC. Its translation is CASSLFPGETQYF.

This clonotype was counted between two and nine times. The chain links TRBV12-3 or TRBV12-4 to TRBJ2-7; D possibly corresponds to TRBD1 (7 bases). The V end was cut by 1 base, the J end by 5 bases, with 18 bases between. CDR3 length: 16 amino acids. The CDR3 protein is CASSLGTITGEDEQYF. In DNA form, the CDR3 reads TGTGCCAGCAGTTTAGGGACGATCACAGGGGAGGACGAGCAGTACTTC.

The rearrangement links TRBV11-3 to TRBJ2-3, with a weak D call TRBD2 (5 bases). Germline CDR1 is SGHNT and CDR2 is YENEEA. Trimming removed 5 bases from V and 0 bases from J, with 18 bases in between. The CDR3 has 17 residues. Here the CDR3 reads CASSVSRSSLSTDTQYF. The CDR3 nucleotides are TGTGCCAGCAGCGTTAGTCGGTCTAGCCTAAGCACAGATACGCAGTATTTT.